The entry below gives a single T cell receptor beta chain sequence along with its context. No cognate antigen has been identified for it. Base qualities are missing; no much larger clone stands one base away. This sample is part of a study of cytomegalovirus exposure and HLA in healthy donors (TCRdb year 2017). For context, the study as a whole: In an earlier analysis of 587 of the donors, 276 Gb of sequence data and 90 million to 120 million unique TCR beta sequences from about 190 million T cells were reported. A later genetic analysis took genome-wide SNP genotypes for about three fifths of the 666 donors and used that subset as a discovery cohort. A separate validation cohort of 100 to 150 different subjects was used in addition to the roughly 700-subject first cohort. Every discovery cohort repertoire had been produced on one sequencing platform. To study patterns of TCR occurrence, a later analysis re-analyzed previously published TCR beta repertoires from 666 donors and added high-resolution HLA genotyping. The study was designed to test whether signatures of past pathogen exposure could be identified by cataloging public T cell receptors. Donor age, sex, ethnicity and CMV serostatus were compiled together with the repertoire data. To predict cytomegalovirus infection status, the study combined high-throughput TCR immunosequencing, statistical association of individual TCRs with disease status, and machine learning. An early release that covered about 600 HLA-typed donors contained 250 to 350 gigabases of sequencing data and tens of millions of unique TCR sequences. Rather than drawing on any new phenotypic data, the later analysis identified candidate immune exposures from TCR beta sequences and the way those sequences occurred across donors. In an earlier analysis of over 550 of the donors, high-throughput TCR beta sequencing was used to judge whether each TCR beta V gene segment behaved as functional or pseudogenic. HLA typing included class I and class II loci at four-digit resolution. Typing coverage varied by locus: roughly 620-630 donors for A, B, C, DRB1 and DQB1; roughly 520 for DQA1; 600 to 610 for DPA1; 400 to 480 for DPB1. Across 300 to 500 genotyped donors of the cohort, an average of about 250,000 unique TCR beta nucleotide sequences per donor were sequenced, and roughly 18% of those sequences were non-productive. The T cell repertoires of 666 subjects were profiled by immunosequencing and related to cytomegalovirus serostatus. The genetic ancestry cluster associated with self-reported Caucasian donors included about 81% of the 398 genotyped donors. About five DR-DQ haplotypes were handled as single units for association and clustering because linkage in the cohort was strong.

V and J lose 8 bases and 3 bases, and a span of 8 bases separates them. Its CDR3 holds 12 amino acids, cysteine through phenylalanine. Only the CDR3 portion is preserved as DNA: 36 bases, with reading frame beginning at the first base. CDR1 and CDR2 were assigned from the germline V gene (reference sequence) as LNHDA and SQIVND. General study outcomes and caveats: In the study, some 160 TCR beta chains were listed as associated with cytomegalovirus. Because counts were too low, fewer than 20 rarely observed V segments, including chromosome 9 orphons, were excluded from the earlier analysis of about 500 of the donors. Roughly uniform sequencing depth across donors was assumed in presence/absence analyses, although this assumption may not hold. A later analysis associated roughly 17,000 TCR beta sequences with specific HLA alleles at a false discovery rate of 0.05. In a later genetic analysis, a missense DCLRE1C variant was associated with V-gene and J-gene trimming of TCR beta chains, and the association was replicated in an independent cohort. A group of highly shared sequence variants was considered likely to be a technical artifact of the sequencing pipeline. Cytomegalovirus status was reported to be diagnosed by the classifier with high specificity and sensitivity in both the original and validation cohorts. The 87-base-pair reads could not distinguish some IMGT-functional V segments, including TRBV6-2 and TRBV6-3, so those segments were excluded. Linkage disequilibrium might explain the correlated functional status among segregating V segments, but an unknown experimental factor could not be excluded. A further reported finding was that TCR beta sequences accurately predicted the HLA-A and HLA-B alleles for most subjects in the first cohort. A later analysis reported that several top co-occurrence clusters appeared linked to parvovirus B19, influenza, CMV and Epstein-Barr virus. The authors suggested that the approach could potentially be generalized to other disease states and immunological phenotypes. In a later analysis, most CMV-associated TCR beta chains were found to appear HLA-restricted, with HLA associations seemingly driven largely by CMV exposure. A later analysis found that HLA-associated TCR beta chains were more clonally expanded and had lower generation probabilities than equally common non-associated chains. A later genetic analysis reported fewer N-insertions in productive TCRs among donors in an Asian-associated ancestry cluster than the roughly 640-donor mean. Most TCR sequences were observed very rarely across donors, whereas some public TCRs were present in many individuals. Because HLA typing was missing for some donors at each locus, association tests included only the typed subset. Assigning TCR associations to individual alleles was difficult when HLA alleles, especially DR and DQ, strongly co-occurred. The cohort was sequenced for TCR beta chains only, and without alpha or paired-chain data the features that could be detected were limited. In vitro tests confirmed that three of the cytomegalovirus-associated TCR beta chains recognize cytomegalovirus antigens. In a later analysis, TCR association rates were found to vary across HLA loci, with the most associated TCRs seen for DRB1 alleles and the fewest for HLA-C alleles. The only immune exposure information available for the cohort was CMV serostatus. Broadly in line with IMGT annotations, most TCR beta V segments showed up in productive rearrangements about 90% or about 30% of the time in an earlier analysis of about 500 of the donors.

The receptor library was made with the immunoSEQ multiplex PCR assay. A mixture of 60 forward primers for TCR Vbeta segments and 13 reverse primers for TCR Jbeta segments was used in the multiplex PCR. Amplification of the CDR3 region of rearranged TCR beta genes was performed with a multiplex PCR assay on genomic DNA. On the Illumina HiSeq System, the amplified TCR beta libraries were sequenced as 87-base-pair reads. Processing in the source paper ran as follows. Across the 670 or so repertoires, a later analysis counted tens of millions of unique TCR beta chains, some 11 million of which were shared by at least two donors. Raw reads were error-corrected and collapsed into unique sequences by a nearest-neighbor algorithm in which closely related sequences were merged to remove PCR and sequencing errors. To assign V, D and J gene segments, CDR3 sequences were aligned to IMGT reference sequences. For a sequence to be retained, a match of at least six nucleotides to both a V gene segment and a J gene segment was required. Rearrangements were classified as productive when the CDR3 lacked stop codons and remained in frame with V and J, and all other rearrangements were classified as non-productive. CDR3 was defined according to IMGT convention as the region running from the second conserved V-encoded cysteine to the conserved J-encoded phenylalanine. In an earlier analysis of approximately 500 of the donors, sequences lacking an unambiguous match to a single V gene segment were excluded. In an earlier analysis of some 590 of the donors, a V segment was called functional when productive rearrangements were above 56.7%, and segregating when the standard deviation between donors exceeded 5%. A statistical classification framework was built to diagnose cytomegalovirus status from the catalog of TCR beta chain sequences. V and J gene assignment, in a later analysis, came from comparing TCR nucleotide sequences with IMGT/GENE-DB human TR gene sequences. The TCRdist pipeline was used in a later analysis to assign CDR3 sequences and most-parsimonious VDJ recombination scenarios. In a later analysis, each TCR beta chain was defined by its CDR3 amino acid sequence together with its V-gene family, and reads lacking a unique V-gene family were excluded. As a way to deal with suspected cross-contamination and a sequencing artifact, a later analysis dropped roughly 600 nucleotide sequences that were highly shared and had low generation probability. In a later analysis, a clonal expansion index for each public chain was calculated from normalized within-repertoire ranks of inferred template counts. Generation probabilities in a later analysis came from a VDJ recombination model fitted to out-of-frame rearrangements, and those results were checked against IGoR. A later analysis scored TCR-TCR, TCR-HLA and TCR-CMV co-occurrence with hypergeometric tests, applying a repertoire-size bias correction to TCR pairs. In a later analysis, false discovery rates were estimated by permuting HLA or CMV assignments 20 times. In a later analysis, co-occurring TCRs were grouped with DBSCAN, and TCRdist sequence similarity was added when clustering was performed within HLA-allele-positive subsets. Repertoires with fewer than 30,000 or more than 120,000 public chains, plus five repertoires with anomalous nucleotide sharing, were excluded from co-occurrence clustering. TCRdb took over this immuneACCESS table, retaining in-frame rearrangements with V and J assigned. Such tables are incomplete; in checked studies, under half of the missing clones stem from an unresolved V gene, and the remainder is unexplained. D and trimming were read from the DNA, whereas the V and J calls and clone size are those reported in that table. For this sample the table gives under 200,000 clones, of which approximately 71% were detected only once. Less than 5.5% of the sample is taken by the ten largest.

The cohort was made up of about 670 healthy bone marrow donors. All cohort members were sampled while nominally healthy, although unrecorded immune exposures were likely present. The donor was CMV seronegative and belonged to the group of 350 to 400 seronegative cohort members. A peripheral blood sample was provided by each donor, and peripheral blood mononuclear cells were used for TCR beta sequencing. The Qiagen DNeasy Blood Extraction Kit was used to extract genomic DNA from the blood cell samples. This receptor chain uses TRBV19 and TRBJ1-5, and possibly TRBD1, on 5 matching bases. The source material was PBMCs. The TCR was taken from a male donor in good health and CMV-seronegative. The DNA sequence is TGTGCCAGTCGGACATACAATCAGCCCCAGCATTTT. It translates to CASRTYNQPQHF.